This TCR beta chain was profiled in a study of CD8 T cells in ankylosing spondylitis. This clonotype was found a few times. Via MiXCR, TCRdb re-called the 5' RACE reads, giving one row per CDR3 protein. The sample comprises around 300,000 distinct CDR3 sequences, around a tenth of which are singletons, and roughly 9.5% rests with the top ten. Germline V gene data show CDR1 as SGHVS and CDR2 as FNYEAQ. Trimming took 5 bases from V and 5 from J; bases not matched to a gene: 10. The CDR3 sequence is 16 residues long. What was sequenced was blood, either unsorted or a sorted T cell fraction (not recorded which). The V gene is TRBV7-6, the J gene TRBJ2-5; 11 bases are a match to TRBD2. This sequence originates from a female donor with ankylosing spondylitis or in good health (not recorded which). The CDR3 bases are TGTGCCAGCAGCCGAACCCTGCTAGCGGGAGGCGAGACCCAGTACTTC. This codes for CASSRTLLAGGETQYF.